The rows below give T cell receptor beta chains drawn from one sample of a study of T cells expressing NK-cell markers. Reanalyzing the 5' RACE reads, TCRdb keeps one entry per CDR3 protein, without DNA. This table lists about 380,000 distinct CDR3 sequences. Sequencing input: blood T cells: a sorted CD56 or NKG2C T cell subset, CD4+ or CD8+ T cells, or bulk PBMC T cells (not recorded which). The source is a man between 18 and 69 years old in good health. The CDR3 runs from the conserved cysteine through the conserved F or W.

j_call	v_call	cdr3_aa
TRBJ1-4	TRBV5-1	CASSLGDRPNEKLFF
TRBJ2-1	TRBV29-1	CSVPRVDEQFF
TRBJ1-2	TRBV5-1	CASSLDVSPHGYTF
TRBJ2-5	TRBV7-2	CASSLGGPGTQYF
TRBJ2-6	TRBV6-1	CASRRNRGPSGANVLTF
TRBJ2-5	TRBV27	CASSLATTGGQETQYF
TRBJ1-6	TRBV5-1	CASTPGNANSPLHF
TRBJ2-2	TRBV19	CATKAGRNTGELFF
TRBJ1-1	TRBV7-8	CASSFRDRVFSEAFF
TRBJ1-6	TRBV5-1	CASSPGGGGNSPLHF
TRBJ1-1	TRBV3-1	CASSQNYRGTEAFF
TRBJ1-2	TRBV3-1	CASSQKMRWTGGFFGYTF
TRBJ2-1	TRBV7-2	CASSAQGPGGLNEQFF
TRBJ2-7	TRBV3-1	CASSQEVGGSDEQYF
TRBJ2-1	TRBV3-1	CASSQETYLAPYNEQFF
TRBJ2-7	TRBV6-5	CASSYLATSYEQYF
TRBJ2-1	TRBV6-1	CASNPRDTVSYNEQFF
TRBJ2-2	TRBV5-1	CASSRREYGLAAHPPNTGELFF
TRBJ1-5	TRBV18	CASSPPGTASNQPQHF
TRBJ1-1	TRBV5-1	CASTQGANTEAFF
TRBJ2-7	TRBV5-6	CASSHGQTSSYEQYF
TRBJ1-6	TRBV6-5	CASSSRDRVMKTLHF
TRBJ2-6	TRBV11-1	CASSLAIGKQSGANVLTF
TRBJ1-6	TRBV18	CASSPRGGTGNSPLHF
TRBJ1-2	TRBV6-1	CASSPTGTWNGYTF
TRBJ2-5	TRBV5-1	CASSLGAGLVQETQYF
TRBJ1-2	TRBV12-3/TRBV12-4	CASTTTGVNYGYTF
TRBJ1-6	TRBV2	CASSVSTAVLSPLHF
TRBJ1-2	TRBV15	CATSRGSLRDYGYTF
TRBJ1-4	TRBV6-5	CASSYGGGRVEKLFF
TRBJ1-1	TRBV19	CASSFEYLGITEAFF
TRBJ1-6	TRBV7-8	CASSRDRGVSPLHF
TRBJ2-3	TRBV14	CASSQDRDRRHTQYF